Included here is one TCR beta chain sequence, with context. Antigen unknown. The source of the sample is a study of shared clonotypes between healthy human individuals. Study-level results: Rarefaction showed sorted-subset sequencing was incomplete despite large depth. Represented diversity, genetic and exposure-history alike, was limited by few donors. The sharing of approximately 5.1% of naive CD4 clonotypes was seen across a handful of donors.

Measured with immunoSEQ multiplex PCR; TCRdb has only the in-frame clones, and not every one. The sample contains approximately 2.5 million clones, over 85% of which appear only once. Each of the donors was a healthy adult who was HIV-negative and had not had a recent acute infection or vaccination. The clonotype originates from a man younger than 35 in good health. Some clones in this sample may be carry-over from other donors' samples. What was sequenced was naive CD4+ T cells from PBMCs. The subset: CD45RA+ positively selected.

In nucleotides, the CDR3 is TGTGCCAGCAGCTTCTTAACACCCGCTCGAACGGACGGGGAGCTGTTTTTT. Protein: CASSFLTPARTDGELFF. The genes are TRBV5-4 and TRBJ2-2; D call uncertain. The CDR3 sequence is 17 residues long. V lost 2 bases and J 7 bases, leaving 21 bases between the germline ends. In germline, CDR1 is SGHNT, CDR2 YYREEE (reference sequence).